This TCR beta chain was captured by sequencing in a study of neurological immune-mediated disorders. Per the germline V gene, CDR1 is WSHSY and CDR2 is SAAADI. Trimming took off 3 bases at V and 4 bases at J, with 10 bases between the two ends. The CDR3 length is 14 residues. In this sample, this clonotype turned up many times. MiXCR was run by TCRdb on the 5' RACE reads, yielding one entry per CDR3 protein. The data contain approximately 45,000 distinct CDR3 sequences, approximately 13% of them seen just once; the ten biggest clones take up over 9.5%. Time point noted: longitudinal time-point 3. The TCR sequence derives from a man aged 30 to 39 in good health. Sequencing was carried out using PBMCs. The chain carries TRBV10-2 and TRBJ1-3; unclear D gene. DNA of the CDR3: TGCGCCAGCAGTGAAGGCAGGTTGGGAAACACCATATATTTT. This sequence encodes CASSEGRLGNTIYF.